The rows below give T cell receptor beta chains drawn from one sample of a study of T cell repertoires in urothelial bladder cancer. Assay used: immunoSEQ multiplex PCR; TCRdb lists only in-frame clones, some missing. The profile shows around 11,000 clones, around 68% of them singletons. The sample taken for sequencing was tumor-infiltrating cells from bladder cancer. The receptors here all came from a human donor with a benign inflammatory bladder lesion. CDR3s leave out the opening cysteine and the closing phenylalanine or tryptophan.

TRBV11-2	TRBJ2-7	ASSPWDSSYEQY
TRBV5-1	TRBJ2-2	ASSLGSWTGGTGELF
TRBV10-3	TRBJ2-5	ATTNRGGVQETQY
TRBV19	TRBJ1-1	ASSIKGQLSITEAF
TRBV15	TRBJ1-2	ATSTSIFSYGYT
TRBV10-1	TRBJ2-2	ASSDQGWNTGELF
TRBV9	TRBJ2-3	ASSLAGFTDTQY
TRBV6-5	TRBJ1-4	ASRRLQEKLF
TRBV15	TRBJ1-5	ATSLDKGNNQPQH
TRBV27	TRBJ2-1	ASSLGVASYNEQF
TRBV10-1	TRBJ2-7	ASSPGTGNFYEQY
TRBV7-9	TRBJ1-3	ASSPRRHSGNTIY
TRBV11-2	TRBJ1-5	ASSLSSNQPQH
TRBV7-9	TRBJ1-5	ASRGSYNQPQH
TRBV19	TRBJ1-5	ASSRQDNQPQH
TRBV5-1	TRBJ2-5	ASSPGTQETQY
TRBV7-3	TRBJ2-6	ASSLMSRAGGANVLT
TRBV6-5	TRBJ1-2	ASSYSGTGGAGYT
TRBV7-9	TRBJ2-5	ASRMAGLGETQY
TRBV5-1	TRBJ2-1	ASSQSTPLSGEQF
TRBV11-3	TRBJ2-5	ASSLGETQY
TRBV9	TRBJ2-1	ASSVGGGIENEQF
TRBV4-1	TRBJ2-3	ASSQVLDTQY
TRBV14	TRBJ2-3	ASSPSPGLGSFTDTQY
TRBV5-1	TRBJ1-1	ASSRGQGETEAF
TRBV6-1	.	ASSERRDLSRRSYEQY
TRBV10-3	TRBJ1-5	AISVGRGSNQPQH
TRBV2	TRBJ1-2	ASSQKTRTGYGYT
TRBV21-1	TRBJ1-5	ASSKDRRGCNQPQH
TRBV9	TRBJ2-7	ASSVGAGPGAYEQY
TRBV6-5	TRBJ1-1	ASSYSRALNTEAF
TRBV5-1	TRBJ2-3	ASSLESGGAIENSY
TRBV11-2	TRBJ2-2	ASSQGTGLTGELF
TRBV2	TRBJ1-6	ASSVHGRKGNSPLH
TRBV27	TRBJ2-3	ASRFSDSTDTQY
TRBV10-3	TRBJ1-1	AISGQGVNTEAF
TRBV18	TRBJ2-7	ASSPGTASYEQY
TRBV7-3	TRBJ2-5	ASSSTSGTEGETQY
TRBV7-7	TRBJ2-5	ASTRLGPQETQY
TRBV10-2	TRBJ1-3	ASSESGNTIY
TRBV30	TRBJ2-3	AWSVRAWDTQY
TRBV9	TRBJ1-3	ASSVGQVPSGNTIY
TRBV27	TRBJ1-3	ASIRTGRSSGNTIY
TRBV7-9	TRBJ1-2	ASSPSGMTNYGYT
TRBV19	TRBJ2-2	ASNLGGVLANTGELF
TRBV28	TRBJ1-1	ASREPVTPEAF
TRBV19	TRBJ2-7	ASSDPGTGDFEQY
TRBV18	TRBJ1-1	ASSPPGQRNTEAF
TRBV6-1	TRBJ1-3	ASGTPSSGNTIY
TRBV5-1	TRBJ2-3	ASSLNGQSSTDTQY
TRBV7-8	TRBJ1-5	ASSLERQPQH
TRBV6-6	TRBJ2-2	ASMVQRGRNTGELF
TRBV10-3	TRBJ2-1	AISESGQARDEQF
TRBV30	TRBJ2-3	ALRGGYTDTQY
TRBV7-6	TRBJ1-3	ASSLKGGSGNTIY